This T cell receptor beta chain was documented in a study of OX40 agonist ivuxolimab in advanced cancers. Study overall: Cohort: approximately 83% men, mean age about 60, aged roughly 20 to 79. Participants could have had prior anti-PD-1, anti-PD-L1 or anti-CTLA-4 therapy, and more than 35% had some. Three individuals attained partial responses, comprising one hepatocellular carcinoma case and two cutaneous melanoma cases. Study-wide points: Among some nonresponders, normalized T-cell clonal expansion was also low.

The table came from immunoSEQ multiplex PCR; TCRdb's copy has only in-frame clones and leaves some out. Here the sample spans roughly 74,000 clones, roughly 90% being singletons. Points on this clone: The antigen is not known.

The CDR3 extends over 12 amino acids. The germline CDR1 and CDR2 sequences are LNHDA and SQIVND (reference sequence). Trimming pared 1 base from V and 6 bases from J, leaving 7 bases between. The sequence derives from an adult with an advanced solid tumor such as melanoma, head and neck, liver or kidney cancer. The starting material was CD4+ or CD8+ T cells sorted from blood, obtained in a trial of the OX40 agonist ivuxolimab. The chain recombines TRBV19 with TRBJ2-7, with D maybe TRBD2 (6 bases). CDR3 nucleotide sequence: TGTGCCAGTAGTATAGGGGGAGGCGAGCAGTACTTC. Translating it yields CASSIGGGEQYF.